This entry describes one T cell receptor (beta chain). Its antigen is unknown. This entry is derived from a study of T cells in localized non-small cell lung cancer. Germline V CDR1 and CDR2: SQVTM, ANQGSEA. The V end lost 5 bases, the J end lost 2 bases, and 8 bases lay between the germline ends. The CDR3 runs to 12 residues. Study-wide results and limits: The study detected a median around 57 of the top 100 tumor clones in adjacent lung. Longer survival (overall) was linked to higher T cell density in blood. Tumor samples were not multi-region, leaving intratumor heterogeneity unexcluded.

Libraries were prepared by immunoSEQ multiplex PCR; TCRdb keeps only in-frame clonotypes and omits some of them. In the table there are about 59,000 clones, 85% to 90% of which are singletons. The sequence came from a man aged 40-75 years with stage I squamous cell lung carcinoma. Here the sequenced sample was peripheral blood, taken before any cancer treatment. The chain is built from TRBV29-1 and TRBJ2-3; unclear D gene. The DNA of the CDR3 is TGCAGCGTTTGGCAAATCACAGATACGCAGTATTTT. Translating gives CSVWQITDTQYF.